A single sample gave rise to the 13 T cell receptor beta chains below, sequenced in a study of T cells in Graves' hyperthyroidism and ophthalmopathy. The investigators amplified TCR beta CDR3 regions from RNA transcripts. The HTBI primer set drove a first-round RT-PCR of the TCR CDR3. TCRdb reprocessed the multiplex PCR reads via MiXCR and lists one record per CDR3 protein. The data hold hundreds of thousands of distinct CDR3 sequences, with around 14% observed a single time. Material: blood. The receptors stem from a woman aged 18 to 35 with Graves' hyperthyroidism.

The chain recombines TRBV11-2 with TRBJ2-3, with D unclear. V lost 0 bases to trimming and J lost 5 bases, with 12 bases between them. The length of the CDR3 is 15 residues. The V gene's germline CDR1 is SGHAT and CDR2 FQNNGV. CDR3 DNA: TGTGCCAGCAGCTTAGATGGGCCATGGCGAGATACGCAGTATTTT. Translated: CASSLDGPWRDTQYF.

V usage is TRBV20-1 and J usage is TRBJ1-6; D uncertain. CDR1 and CDR2 (germline): DFQATT, SNEGSKA (reference sequence). Trimming took 6 bases from V and 7 from J, leaving 16 bases between them. The CDR3 totals 14 residues. The CDR3 DNA sequence: TGCAGTGCCAGGACGGCCGCTGCAAATTCACCCCTCCACTTT. Translation: CSARTAAANSPLHF.

This chain uses TRBV27 with TRBJ1-4; no clear D gene. V was cut by 3 bases and J by 4 bases, with 9 bases left in between. In germline, CDR1 is MNHEY, CDR2 SMNVEV (reference sequence). The CDR3 has 14 amino acids. The chain's CDR3 is CASSFVSHNEKLFF. CDR3 in DNA: TGTGCCAGCAGTTTTGTCTCCCATAATGAAAAACTGTTTTTT. Full variable domain (rest looked up from reference TRBV27 and TRBJ1-4): EAQVTQNPRYLITVTGKKLTVTCSQNMNHEYMSWYRQDPGLGLRQIYYSMNVEVTDKGDVPEGYKVSRKEKRNFPLILESPSPNQTSLYFCASSFVSHNEKLFFGSGTQLSVL.

This clonotype appeared a few times. The chain carries TRBV6-1 and TRBJ1-5; D possibly corresponds to TRBD1 (6 bases). V was cut by 6 bases and J by 0 bases, with 21 bases left in between. Germline-derived CDR1 and CDR2 are MNHNS and SASEGT. The CDR3 sequence is 18 residues long. The CDR3, as DNA: TGTGCCAGCAGCCCCCGGGACACACACCTGATTAGCAATCAGCCCCAGCATTTT. Its translation is CASSPRDTHLISNQPQHF.

This clonotype occurred many times. The chain recombines TRBV20-1 with TRBJ2-3; TRBD1 agrees at 7 bases. The germline V gene has CDR1 DFQATT and CDR2 SNEGSKA (reference sequence). V trimming: 3 bases; J trimming: 3 bases; junction bases outside the gene matches: 0. The CDR3 sequence is 12 residues long. DNA for the CDR3: TGCAGTGCTAGGGGACAGACAGATACGCAGTATTTT. Its translation: CSARGQTDTQYF.

This clonotype came up many times. This chain links TRBV15 with TRBJ1-1, with D hard to call. The CDR3 spans 13 residues. The ends were cut back, 0 bases at V and 3 bases at J, with 5 bases in the middle. CDR1 is LNHNV and CDR2 is YYDKDF in the germline V gene (reference sequence). The CDR3 DNA sequence: TGTGCCACCAGCAGAGAAGACTACACTGAAGCTTTCTTT. Residues: CATSREDYTEAFF.

As for this clonotype: Since the CDR3 does not end with the conserved phenylalanine or tryptophan, this likely comes from a read error. This chain links TRBV19 with TRBJ2-3; D gene unclear. The V gene lost 4 bases and the J gene lost 2 bases, with 13 bases spanning the gap. The CDR3 is made up of 15 amino acids. Per the germline V gene, CDR1 is LNHDA and CDR2 is SQIVND (reference sequence). The CDR3 loop is CASSTARYLTDTQYL. DNA for the CDR3: TGTGCCAGTAGTACGGCACGTTATCTCACAGATACGCAGTATCTT.

This clonotype has at least ten counts. CDR3 protein: CASSLGQGRGYTF. In DNA form, the CDR3 reads TGCGCCAGCAGCTTGGGACAGGGGAGAGGCTACACCTTC. The chain links TRBV5-1 to TRBJ1-2; 8 bases agree with TRBD1. The CDR3 is 13 residues long. The germline gives CDR1 SGHRS, CDR2 YFSETQ. V lost 0 bases and J lost 8; bases outside the gene matches: 3.

This clonotype was found many times. The CDR3 reads CAWSLGLNTEAFF. In DNA, the CDR3 is TGTGCCTGGAGTCTCGGACTGAACACTGAAGCTTTCTTT. The chain uses TRBV30 and TRBJ1-1; no firm D call. Trimming shortened V by 2 bases and J by 0 bases, and 7 bases separated the two germline ends. The germline gives CDR1 GTSNPN, CDR2 SVGIG (reference sequence). There are 13 residues in the CDR3.

The V gene is TRBV7-9, the J gene TRBJ2-6; no definite D call. CDR1 is SEHNR and CDR2 is FQNEAQ in the germline V gene (reference sequence). This CDR3 has 17 residues. Trimming took off 5 bases at V and 0 bases at J, with 14 bases between the two ends. CDR3 sequence reads: CASSVAGSLSGANVLTF. CDR3 coding DNA: TGTGCCAGCAGCGTGGCAGGTTCTCTCTCTGGGGCCAACGTCCTGACTTTC. The full variable domain, in which reference TRBV7-9 and TRBJ2-6 provide the parts outside the CDR3, is DTGVSQNPRHKITKRGQNVTFRCDPISEHNRLYWYRQTLGQGPEFLTYFQNEAQLEKSRLLSDRFSAERPKGSFSTLEIQRTEQGDSAMYLCASSVAGSLSGANVLTFGAGSRLTVL.

This clonotype was recorded once. The chain joins TRBV7-9 to TRBJ2-2; D may be TRBD1 or TRBD2 (6 bases each). V was clipped by 0 bases and J by 0 bases, with 14 bases between them. CDR3 length: 18 residues. CDR1 is SEHNR, CDR2 FQNEAQ, per germline (reference sequence). The CDR3 here is CASSLAGGPFTNTGELFF. As DNA, the CDR3 is TGTGCCAGCAGCTTAGCGGGGGGCCCATTTACGAACACCGGGGAGCTGTTTTTT.

This clonotype occurred many times. The chain employs TRBV6-2 or TRBV6-3 and TRBJ1-2; D possibly corresponds to TRBD1 (5 bases). CDR3 size: 17 residues. Germline V CDR1 and CDR2: MNHEY, SVGEGT. V gave up 0 bases and J gave up 4 bases, with 18 bases separating them. The CDR3 loop reads CASSYSIGGRRVYGYTF. The CDR3 region has the DNA TGTGCCAGCAGTTACTCGATCGGGGGACGTCGGGTCTATGGCTACACCTTC.

The table lists this clonotype with many counts. The rearrangement uses TRBV28 and TRBJ1-4; 7 nucleotides line up with TRBD1. CDR1 and CDR2 (germline): MDHEN, SYDVKM. The CDR3 has 16 residues. V lost 4 bases, J lost 0 bases, and 5 bases stayed unmatched. As DNA, the CDR3 is TGTGCCAGCAGTTCAGCCGGGACAGCAACTAATGAAAAACTGTTTTTT. Translated, it gives CASSSAGTATNEKLFF. The whole variable domain, remainder taken from reference TRBV28 and TRBJ1-4, is DVKVTQSSRYLVKRTGEKVFLECVQDMDHENMFWYRQDPGLGLRLIYFSYDVKMKEKGDIPEGYSVSREKKERFSLILESASTNQTSMYLCASSSAGTATNEKLFFGSGTQLSVL.